This note documents a single T cell receptor (beta chain) sequence. What it recognizes is unknown. This CDR3 has 15 amino acids. After re-calling the 5' RACE reads, TCRdb lists one entry per CDR3 protein, DNA absent. This table holds 70,000 to 95,000 distinct CDR3 sequences. This sample was taken from a study of monozygotic twins with inflammatory bowel disease. The draw for each donor consisted of a single 2.5 ml blood sample. General study points: Possibly reflecting limited power, no difference in repertoire similarity was found between concordant and discordant twins. Using the inverse Simpson index, IBD patients had lower TCRbeta diversity than healthy co-twins. In these data, no single strong IBD-associated signal or clonotype received support.

The sequence came from a human donor with ulcerative colitis or Crohn's disease, or a healthy co-twin of an affected twin (not recorded which). This chain links TRBV12-3 or TRBV12-4 with TRBJ1-4. Sequencing was performed on blood. The CDR3 loop reads CASGGAGEGNEKLFF.